This T cell receptor beta chain was captured by sequencing in a study of T cells in Graves' hyperthyroidism and ophthalmopathy. Patients showing uncontrolled infection, other autoimmune disease, pregnancy or lactation were ineligible. Diagnoses were established using clinical symptoms, serum thyroxine and TRAb, thyroid ultrasound and orbital computed tomography. This clonotype has a count of ten or more. RNA transcripts served as the template for amplifying TCR beta CDR3 regions. The primer set for the first-round RT-PCR of the TCR CDR3 was HTBI. In TCRdb, the multiplex PCR reads were re-called with MiXCR into one record per CDR3 protein. The sample has more than 350,000 distinct CDR3 sequences, roughly 14% seen once. The CDR3 is 13 residues long. From germline, CDR1 is SGDLS and CDR2 YYNGEE. The V and J ends lost 4 bases and 4 bases respectively, with 11 bases between them.

Sequences were obtained from blood. The chain joins TRBV9 to TRBJ1-2; unclear D gene. The receptor's source is a woman aged 30 to 39 with Graves' ophthalmopathy. This CDR3 reads CASSRAEAYGYTF. The CDR3 DNA sequence: TGTGCCAGCAGCCGGGCAGAAGCCTATGGCTACACCTTC.